The 28 T cell receptor beta chains in this list originate from one sample, sequenced in a study of CD8 T cells in Susac syndrome. The RNA input was roughly 0.45 to 1 ug, and it was reverse transcribed with random hexamers. TCRdb recomputed calls from the immunoSEQ multiplex PCR reads with MiXCR, one row per CDR3 protein. The sample shows 250,000 to 300,000 distinct CDR3 sequences, around 89% of them seen only once. Sequencing was carried out using CD8+ T cells from PBMCs. The receptors stem from a human donor with multiple sclerosis.

V gene TRBV7-9 combines with J gene TRBJ2-3; D is uncertain. From germline, CDR1 is SEHNR and CDR2 FQNEAQ (reference sequence). The CDR3 contains 14 residues. Trimming took off 5 bases at V and 6 bases at J, with 15 bases between the two ends. This CDR3 is CASSRGLDGDTQYF. The CDR3 DNA sequence: TGTGCCAGCAGCCGTGGGCTAGACGGGGATACGCAGTATTTT.

The V and J genes are TRBV7-9 and TRBJ2-3; D possibly uses TRBD1 or TRBD2 (6 bases each). The CDR3 totals 15 residues. Germline values: CDR1 SEHNR, CDR2 FQNEAQ (reference sequence). The V and J ends lost 2 bases and 5 bases respectively, with 14 bases between them. CDR3 nucleotides: TGTGCCAGCAGCTTATATGGGGGGCGAGAAGATACGCAGTATTTT. Translated: CASSLYGGREDTQYF.

The chain combines TRBV28 with TRBJ1-3; D is unclear. CDR3 length: 13 residues. Germline lookup yields CDR1 MDHEN and CDR2 SYDVKM. Trimming cost V 5 bases and J 4 bases, with 9 bases left between them. The CDR3 loop is CASSAALGNTIYF. CDR3 DNA: TGTGCCAGCAGTGCAGCTCTCGGAAACACCATATATTTT.

This clonotype was counted a single time. The V call is TRBV19, the J call TRBJ1-1, with a weak D call TRBD1 (5 bases). The CDR3 is made up of 15 amino acids. The V end lost 5 bases, the J end lost 1 base, and 14 bases lay between the germline ends. CDR1 and CDR2 (germline): LNHDA, SQIVND (reference sequence). Here the CDR3 reads CASSPPRVPNTEAFF. In DNA form, the CDR3 reads TGTGCCAGTAGTCCGCCCAGGGTACCGAACACTGAAGCTTTCTTT.

The chain uses TRBV5-4 and TRBJ2-7, with D possibly called TRBD1 or TRBD2 (5 bases each). Germline V gene data show CDR1 as SGHNT and CDR2 as YYREEE (reference sequence). The V gene lost 4 bases and the J gene lost 5 bases, with 22 bases spanning the gap. The CDR3 covers 16 residues. CDR3 in DNA: TGTGCCAGCAGCCTACCCTTTTCGGGGACCAGTAACGAGCAGTACTTC. Translation gives CASSLPFSGTSNEQYF.

This clonotype was seen only once. The chain combines TRBV12-3 or TRBV12-4 with TRBJ2-7; the match to TRBD1 covers 10 bases. The CDR3 sequence is 14 residues long. Unmatched junction bases numbered 7, after V lost 5 bases and J lost 6 bases. The CDR3 region is CASSKGTGVGEQYF. The CDR3 DNA sequence: TGTGCCAGCAGTAAAGGGACAGGGGTGGGCGAGCAGTACTTC.

V is TRBV9 and J is TRBJ2-2; D is undetermined. This CDR3 is built from 12 residues. Per the germline V gene, CDR1 is SGDLS and CDR2 is YYNGEE. Trimming took 3 bases from V and 6 from J, leaving 6 bases between them. The CDR3 here is CASSAGSGELFF. The DNA for the CDR3 is TGTGCCAGCAGCGCGGGCTCCGGGGAGCTGTTTTTT. The variable domain in full, with the rest retrieved from reference TRBV9 and TRBJ2-2, is DSGVTQTPKHLITATGQRVTLRCSPRSGDLSVYWYQQSLDQGLQFLIQYYNGEERAKGNILERFSAQQFPDLHSELNLSSLELGDSALYFCASSAGSGELFFGEGSRLTVL.

The chain is built from TRBV7-9 and TRBJ2-7; unclear D gene. CDR3 length: 13 residues. Germline V gene lookup returns CDR1 SEHNR and CDR2 FQNEAQ (reference sequence). V shed 4 bases and J shed 7 bases, with 14 bases lying between them. This CDR3 is CASSYESFKEQYF. For the CDR3, the DNA is TGTGCCAGCAGCTATGAGTCTTTTAAGGAGCAGTACTTC.

The V gene is TRBV6-2 or TRBV6-3, the J gene TRBJ2-2, with 7 bases matching TRBD1. With 6 bases clipped from V and 4 bases from J, the junction kept 5 bases outside the gene matches. The CDR3 is 14 residues long. Per germline, CDR1 MNHEY and CDR2 SVGEGT. The CDR3 spells CASRHGTATGELFF. The CDR3 DNA sequence: TGTGCCAGCAGACACGGGACAGCCACCGGGGAGCTGTTTTTT.

The J gene is TRBJ1-4, the V gene TRBV7-9; TRBD1 might be the D (5 bases). This CDR3 is built from 14 residues. Germline V gene data show CDR1 as SEHNR and CDR2 as FQNEAQ (reference sequence). V lost 6 bases and J 8 bases, leaving 16 bases between the germline ends. The CDR3 nucleotides read TGTGCCAGCAGGTCCAGGGAAGGCTGGGAAAAACTGTTTTTT. It codes for CASRSREGWEKLFF.

This clonotype was counted between two and nine times. This sequence joins TRBV27 and TRBJ2-3; D call uncertain. The germline gives CDR1 MNHEY, CDR2 SMNVEV (reference sequence). The V and J ends lost 1 base and 4 bases respectively, with 6 bases between them. This CDR3 region has 13 residues. The DNA of the CDR3 is TGTGCCAGCAGTTTATGGGATCCAGATACGCAGTATTTT. This gives the protein CASSLWDPDTQYF.

The chain uses TRBV6-1 and TRBJ2-5; D might be TRBD1 (6 bases). V was shortened by 6 bases and J by 5 bases, with 19 bases between the two germline ends. The CDR3 runs 15 residues. The germline gives CDR1 MNHNS, CDR2 SASEGT. The CDR3 reads CASSEGQGSFETQYF. The CDR3 bases are TGTGCCAGCAGCGAGGGCCAGGGGAGCTTCGAGACCCAGTACTTC.

A single count supports this clonotype. The rearrangement joins TRBV12-5 to TRBJ2-1; a weak D match, TRBD1 (6 bases). The germline CDR1 and CDR2 sequences are LGHNT and FRNRAP. V was clipped by 6 bases and J by 3 bases, with 18 bases between them. The CDR3 spans 16 residues. For the CDR3, the DNA is TGTGCTAGTGGGGACCGACAGGATACTGACTACAATGAGCAGTTCTTC. This translates into CASGDRQDTDYNEQFF.

The J gene is TRBJ2-1, the V gene TRBV12-3 or TRBV12-4; unclear D gene. Trimming cost V 4 bases and J 5 bases, with 3 bases left between them. This CDR3 comprises 11 residues. CDR3: CASSWNNEQFF. CDR3 bases: TGTGCCAGCAGTTGGAACAATGAGCAGTTCTTC.

The rearrangement joins TRBV3-1 to TRBJ2-6, with D uncertain. V lost 1 base and J 4 bases, leaving 8 bases between the germline ends. In germline, CDR1 is LGHDT, CDR2 YNNKEL (reference sequence). The CDR3 spans 15 residues. The CDR3 coding sequence is TGTGCCAGCAGCCAAGGAGTTGGAGGGGCCAACGTCCTGACTTTC. This codes for CASSQGVGGANVLTF.

J is TRBJ2-5 and V is TRBV7-8; a weak D match, TRBD1 (6 bases). V was trimmed by 0 bases and J by 4 bases, leaving 18 bases between them. Germline V CDR1 and CDR2: SGHVS, FQNEAQ. The CDR3 runs 17 residues. CDR3 nucleotide sequence: TGTGCCAGCAGCTTAGCCCTTCTGGGGGCAGAGGGAGAGACCCAGTACTTC. Amino acid sequence: CASSLALLGAEGETQYF.

The chain has TRBV19 and TRBJ2-1; TRBD2 agrees at 12 bases. CDR1 and CDR2 from the germline V gene are LNHDA and SQIVND (reference sequence). CDR3 size: 17 residues. V was pared by 3 bases and J by 0 bases, with 3 bases of the junction left unmatched. CDR3 protein: CASSILAGGPSYNEQFF. The CDR3 DNA follows: TGTGCCAGTAGTATCCTAGCGGGAGGGCCCTCCTACAATGAGCAGTTCTTC.

The gene calls are TRBV4-1 and TRBJ1-2, with D tentatively TRBD1 (6 bases). The CDR3 has 15 residues. The V gene's germline CDR1 is MGHRA and CDR2 YSYEKL. Trimming left V 4 bases short and J 8 bases short, with 20 bases between. CDR3 sequence (DNA): TGCGCCAGCAGCCCTCTTTCAGGGGCCAGTGACGGCTACACCTTC. Its protein product is CASSPLSGASDGYTF.

The V gene is TRBV20-1, the J gene TRBJ2-1; 11 bases fit TRBD2. The V gene's germline CDR1 is DFQATT and CDR2 SNEGSKA (reference sequence). The J segment lost 3 bases and the V segment lost 5 bases, leaving 3 bases of the junction unmatched. This CDR3 region has 14 residues. In DNA form, the CDR3 reads TGCAGTGCTTCCGGGACTAGCGGCTACAATGAGCAGTTCTTC. This encodes CSASGTSGYNEQFF.

CDR3 loop: CAWSNGQGRQPQHF. DNA for the CDR3: TGTGCCTGGAGTAACGGACAGGGGAGGCAGCCCCAGCATTTT. The chain joins TRBV30 to TRBJ1-5; TRBD1 matches 9 bases. The J segment lost 7 bases and the V segment lost 2 bases, leaving 6 bases of the junction unmatched. This CDR3 spans 14 amino acids. Germline values: CDR1 GTSNPN, CDR2 SVGIG (reference sequence).

The V and J genes are TRBV13 and TRBJ2-7; 7 nucleotides align to TRBD1. The CDR3 loop spans 13 amino acids. Germline V gene data show CDR1 as PRHDT and CDR2 as FYEKMQ (reference sequence). Trimming removed 2 bases from V and 4 bases from J; junction bases left unmatched: 2. This CDR3 is CASSLKTGYEQYF. In nucleotides, the CDR3 is TGTGCCAGCAGCTTAAAGACAGGGTACGAGCAGTACTTC.

V gene TRBV29-1 combines with J gene TRBJ2-7; D gene unclear. With 4 bases removed from V and 0 bases from J, the gap between germline ends came to 7 bases. Germline CDR1 SQVTM, CDR2 ANQGSEA. The CDR3 covers 12 residues. The CDR3 reads CSVVEVSYEQYF. The CDR3 nucleotides are TGCAGCGTTGTTGAGGTCTCCTACGAGCAGTACTTC.

The J gene is TRBJ1-2, the V gene TRBV7-8; D may be TRBD1 (5 bases). Germline loops: CDR1 SGHVS, CDR2 FQNEAQ. The germline V and J ends were trimmed by 5 bases and 4 bases, with 11 bases remaining between them. This CDR3 has 13 residues. CDR3 sequence: CASSHGHAYGYTF. CDR3 in DNA: TGTGCCAGCAGCCATGGACATGCCTATGGCTACACCTTC. Variable domain in full (rest from reference TRBV7-8 and TRBJ1-2): GAGVSQSPRYKVAKRGQDVALRCDPISGHVSLFWYQQALGQGPEFLTYFQNEAQLDKSGLPSDRFFAERPEGSVSTLKIQRTQQEDSAVYLCASSHGHAYGYTFGSGTRLTVV.

The chain joins TRBV4-3 to TRBJ2-2; TRBD2 matches at 7 bases. CDR1 is LGHNA and CDR2 is YSLEER in the germline V gene. V lost 2 bases and J lost 6; bases outside the gene matches: 9. The CDR3 spans 16 residues. The CDR3 nucleotides are TGCGCCAGCAGCCAATCGGGGGGAGGTTTCCCCGGGGAGCTGTTTTTT. It translates to CASSQSGGGFPGELFF.

The V gene is TRBV10-3, the J gene TRBJ2-4, with D tentatively TRBD2 (5 bases). Trimming removed 3 bases at V and 1 base at J, with 7 bases between. CDR1 is ENHRY and CDR2 is SYGVKD in the germline V gene. This CDR3 has 14 residues. CDR3 loop: CAISDPGAKNIQYF. The CDR3 DNA reads as TGTGCCATCAGTGACCCGGGGGCCAAAAACATTCAGTACTTC.

This chain joins TRBV29-1 and TRBJ2-3; 9 bases line up with TRBD1. Looked up from germline, CDR1 is SQVTM and CDR2 is ANQGSEA. V dropped 4 bases and J dropped 4; count of bases not matched to a gene: 0. The CDR3 runs to 12 residues. Here the CDR3 reads CSVGQGADTQYF. The CDR3 DNA follows: TGCAGCGTTGGACAGGGGGCAGATACGCAGTATTTT.

The rearrangement links TRBV27 to TRBJ1-5; TRBD1 matches at 7 bases. Germline V gene sequence: CDR1 MNHEY, CDR2 SMNVEV (reference sequence). The CDR3 runs to 15 residues. V gave up 6 bases and J gave up 2 bases; unmatched junction bases: 7. CDR3 nucleotides: TGTGCCAGCAGACGACAGGGCATCGGCAATCAGCCCCAGCATTTT. Protein product: CASRRQGIGNQPQHF.

The genes are TRBV5-1 and TRBJ2-2, with a possible D match to TRBD2 (5 bases). V was shortened by 3 bases and J by 3 bases, with 12 bases between the two germline ends. The CDR3 sequence is 15 residues long. The V gene's germline CDR1 is SGHRS and CDR2 YFSETQ. The CDR3 bases are TGCGCCAGCAGCTCGGACTTGGCTTACACCGGGGAGCTGTTTTTT. It is translated as CASSSDLAYTGELFF.